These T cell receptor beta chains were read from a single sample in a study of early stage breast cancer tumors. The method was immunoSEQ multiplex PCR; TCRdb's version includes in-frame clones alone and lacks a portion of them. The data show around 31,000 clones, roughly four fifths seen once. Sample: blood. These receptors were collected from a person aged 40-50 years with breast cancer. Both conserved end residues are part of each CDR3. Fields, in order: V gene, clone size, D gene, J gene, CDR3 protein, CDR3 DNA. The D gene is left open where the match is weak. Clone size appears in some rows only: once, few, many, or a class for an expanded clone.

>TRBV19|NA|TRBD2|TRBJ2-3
CASSKGLAESTDTQYF
TGTGCCAGTAGTAAGGGACTAGCGGAAAGCACAGATACGCAGTATTTT
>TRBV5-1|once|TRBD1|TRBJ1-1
CASSQGTGVVHTEAFF
TGCGCCAGCAGCCAAGGGACAGGGGTCGTTCACACTGAAGCTTTCTTT
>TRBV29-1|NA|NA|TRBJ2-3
CSVEDLEDTQYF
TGCAGCGTTGAAGATTTAGAAGATACGCAGTATTTT
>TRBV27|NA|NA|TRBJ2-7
CASSTGGDSYEQYF
TGTGCCAGCAGTACTGGCGGGGACTCCTACGAGCAGTACTTC
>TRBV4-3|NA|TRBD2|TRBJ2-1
CASSQVGRAGGISYNEQFF
TGCGCCAGCAGCCAAGTGGGCAGGGCGGGAGGGATCTCCTACAATGAGCAGTTCTTC
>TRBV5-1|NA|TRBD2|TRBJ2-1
CASSLEREGVYNEQFF
TGCGCCAGCAGCTTGGAACGGGAGGGGGTCTACAATGAGCAGTTCTTC
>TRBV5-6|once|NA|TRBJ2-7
CASSLAPGIGDEQYF
TGTGCCAGCAGCTTGGCTCCAGGGATCGGTGACGAGCAGTACTTC
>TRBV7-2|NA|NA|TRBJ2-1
CASSLAGDNYNEQFF
TGTGCCAGCAGCTTAGCGGGGGACAACTACAATGAGCAGTTCTTC
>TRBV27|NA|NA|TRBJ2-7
CASSLSGDSHYEQYF
TGTGCCAGCAGTTTAAGCGGCGACAGTCACTACGAGCAGTACTTC
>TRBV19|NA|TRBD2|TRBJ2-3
CASSIGGGRSTDTQYF
TGTGCCAGTAGTATAGGAGGCGGGAGGAGCACAGATACGCAGTATTTT
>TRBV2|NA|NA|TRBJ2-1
CASRTGTSPPGEQFF
TGTGCCAGCAGGACCGGGACGTCCCCGCCGGGTGAGCAGTTCTTC
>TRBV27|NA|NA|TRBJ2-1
CASSPTTTHNEQFF
TGTGCCAGCAGTCCCACGACTACCCACAATGAGCAGTTCTTC
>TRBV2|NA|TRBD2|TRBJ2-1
CASTLAGGTYNEQFF
TGTGCCAGCACATTAGCGGGTGGAACCTACAATGAGCAGTTCTTC
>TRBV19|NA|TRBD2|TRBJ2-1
CASSPPSERGKVEQFF
TGTGCCAGTAGTCCCCCTTCGGAGCGGGGTAAGGTTGAGCAGTTCTTC
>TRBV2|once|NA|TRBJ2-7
CASSWTTLYEQYF
TGTGCCAGCAGTTGGACGACGTTGTACGAGCAGTACTTC
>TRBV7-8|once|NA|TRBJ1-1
CASSLKGGTYPRIGNTEAFF
TGTGCCAGCAGCTTAAAGGGGGGCACCTACCCCCGAATTGGTAATACTGAAGCTTTCTTT
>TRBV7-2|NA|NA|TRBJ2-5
CASSLGIGQYQETQYF
TGTGCCAGCAGCTTAGGAATCGGACAGTACCAAGAGACCCAGTACTTC
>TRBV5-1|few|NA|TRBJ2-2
CASSLAGRGGELFF
TGCGCCAGCAGCTTGGCGGGACGGGGCGGGGAGCTGTTTTTT
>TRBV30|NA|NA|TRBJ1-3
CAWGRLAGNTIYF
TGTGCCTGGGGTCGATTAGCTGGAAACACCATATATTTT
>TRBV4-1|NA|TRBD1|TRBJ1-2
CASSRGTGAGANYGYTF
TGCGCCAGCAGCCGGGGGACAGGTGCTGGGGCTAACTATGGCTACACCTTC
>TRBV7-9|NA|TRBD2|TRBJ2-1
CASSLTLAGTDEQFF
TGTGCCAGCAGCTTAACTCTAGCGGGCACGGATGAGCAGTTCTTC
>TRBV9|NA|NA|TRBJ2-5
CASSVGSGKETQYF
TGTGCCAGCAGCGTAGGGAGCGGAAAAGAGACCCAGTACTTC
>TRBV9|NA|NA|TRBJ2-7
CASSANPGTGSYEQYF
TGTGCCAGCAGCGCAAACCCTGGGACCGGCTCCTACGAGCAGTACTTC
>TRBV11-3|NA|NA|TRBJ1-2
CASSPGPYGYTF
TGTGCCAGCAGCCCGGGTCCGTATGGCTACACCTTC
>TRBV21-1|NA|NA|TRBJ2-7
CASSNHPLLAGRYEQYF
TGTGCCAGCAGCAACCATCCCTTACTAGCGGGAAGGTACGAGCAGTACTTC
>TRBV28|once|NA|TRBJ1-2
CASSLDGSIYGYTF
TGTGCCAGCAGTTTAGACGGCTCAATCTATGGCTACACCTTC
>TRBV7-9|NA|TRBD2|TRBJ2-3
CASSQSGRPLTDTQYF
TGTGCCAGCAGCCAGAGCGGGAGGCCTCTCACAGATACGCAGTATTTT
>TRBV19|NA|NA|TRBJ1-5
CASGGQIHQPQHF
TGTGCCAGCGGAGGACAGATTCATCAGCCCCAGCATTTT
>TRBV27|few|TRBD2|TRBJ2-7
CASSLSVPAGAYEQYF
TGTGCCAGCAGTTTATCTGTCCCAGCGGGAGCCTACGAGCAGTACTTC
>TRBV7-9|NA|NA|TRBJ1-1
CASSLVGGDTEAFF
TGTGCCAGCAGCTTAGTGGGCGGGGACACTGAAGCTTTCTTT
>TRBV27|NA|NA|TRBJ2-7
CASSLGGGRVYEQYF
TGTGCCAGCAGTCTAGGGGGAGGGCGAGTTTACGAGCAGTACTTC
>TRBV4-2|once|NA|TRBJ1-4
CASSQDGATNEKLFF
TGTGCCAGCAGCCAAGATGGTGCAACTAATGAAAAACTGTTTTTT